The sequence of this T cell receptor (beta chain) was determined in a study of T-cell memory formation after mild COVID-19 (TCRdb year 2021). For the wider study: TCR sequence clusters from the two donors were found to be largely donor specific. T-cell clones expanding and contracting after mild COVID-19 in two donors were tracked by longitudinal TCRalpha and TCRbeta repertoire sequencing. Two young, previously healthy adult volunteers made up the cohort, one male and one female.

Ficoll-Paque density gradient centrifugation was the method used to isolate PBMCs. Sequencer: Illumina NovaSeq 6000. Using 5'RACE with constant-segment primers, TCRalpha and TCRbeta cDNA libraries were constructed, with sample barcodes and unique molecular identifiers added in the process. Trizol reagent was used to extract RNA from every sample. Amplification of the libraries took two PCR steps, and the second step added a second sample barcode plus Illumina TruSeq adapters. The libraries were sequenced on an Illumina NovaSeq using 2 x 150 bp paired-end reads. For the original study's pipeline: With migec v1.2.7, reads were demultiplexed and then collapsed into UMI-guided consensus sequences. Using mixcr v2.1.11, UMI consensuses were aligned to TRA and TRB V and J templates and then assembled into clonotypes. Clonotypes were classified as expanded or contracted when called significant by both edgeR and NoisET, with noise models trained on biological replicates. edgeR calls used a false discovery rate-adjusted p below 0.01 and a log2 fold-change threshold of 1. PCA with hierarchical clustering of max-normalized trajectories of the 1000 most abundant clonotypes was used as exploratory dynamics analysis. Separately sequenced CD4+ and CD8+ repertoires were used to assign the CD4 or CD8 phenotype of responding clones. In-frame beta chains were kept once TCRdb had trimmed the public reads at Q25 with fastp and called clones with MiXCR. Every CDR3 protein is listed once, alongside the most common genes and DNA of its rows. The V and J calls follow TCRdb's processing rather than the paper's. In this sample the table shows about 270,000 distinct CDR3 sequences, more than 15% of which occur a single time. Roughly 24% of the sample lies in the top ten.

Worth noting for this clonotype: Its antigen specificity is not known. No much larger clonotype is one base removed from it; base qualities were not supplied.

Broad study findings and their caveats: Some responding clones were detected in pre-infection memory, which suggested that pre-existing cross-reactive memory T cells had joined the SARS-CoV-2 response. Balanced CD4/CD8 phenotypes were observed for clones contracting from day 15 to 85, whereas a bias towards CD4+ was observed for a second wave of clones expanding from day 15 to 37. Only two mild cases were covered in the study, and larger cohorts including severe cases with pre-infection samples were considered necessary. The second-wave clones that peaked on day 37 were not confirmed to be SARS-CoV-2 specific. Contracting CD4+ clones turned up mainly in the CM and EM memory subsets, whereas EMRA was where CD8+ clones were enriched.

V is pared back by 4 bases and J by 4 bases, with 9 bases lying between the germline termini. Including cysteine and phenylalanine, the CDR3 has 13 amino acids. Here the CDR3 DNA is all that survives: 39 bases in frame from base 1. In the germline V gene, CDR1 corresponds to SGHTA and CDR2 to FQGTGA. The origin of this receptor is a man between 18 and 35 years old who had mild COVID-19 (a few samples of this study predate the infection). The sample titles of this study are shuffled in the database, so cell type and time point are left out; the donor was told from shared clones. The sequence joins TRBV7-3 to TRBJ2-3; the D gene cannot be named for sure. Material for sequencing was PBMCs or a T cell subset sorted from them (not recorded which). The CDR3 in this case is CASSSDISDTQYF. At the DNA level, the sequence is TGTGCCAGCAGCTCAGACATATCAGATACGCAGTATTTT.